A selection of T cell receptor beta chains follows, all from one sample in a study of blood T cell repertoires in COVID-19. This table comes from immunoSEQ multiplex PCR, and its TCRdb copy is limited to in-frame clones, with some not included. The data show around 100,000 clones, about 89% seen once. Sequences were obtained from peripheral blood. The receptor source for this set is a man aged 40-55 years with acute or convalescent COVID-19. Each CDR3 is given with its conserved first and last residue. The D gene is left open where the match is weak. For some rows the clone size is stated as once, few or many, or as a class when expanded; others skip it.

size	V	D	J	CDR3	DNA
-	TRBV27	-	TRBJ1-3	CASSLGGAFGNTIYF	TGTGCCAGCAGTTTGGGGGGGGCTTTTGGAAACACCATATATTTT
-	TRBV10-2	-	TRBJ2-2	CASRRQTNTGELFF	TGCGCCAGCCGAAGACAGACGAACACCGGGGAGCTGTTTTTT
-	TRBV6-1	TRBD1	TRBJ1-5	CASSVAGTGVLSNQPQHF	TGTGCCAGCAGTGTCGCCGGGACAGGGGTCCTTAGCAATCAGCCCCAGCATTTT
-	TRBV10-3	-	TRBJ1-2	CAISESRVEGGGYTF	TGTGCCATCAGTGAGTCGAGGGTTGAGGGAGGCGGCTACACCTTC
-	TRBV24-1	TRBD1	TRBJ2-3	CATGGQGVTSTNVDTQYF	TGTGCCACCGGGGGACAGGGGGTAACTAGCACGAATGTGGATACGCAGTATTTT
-	TRBV19	-	TRBJ2-6	CASSTRAGPVGANVLTF	TGTGCCAGTAGTACCCGGGCGGGCCCCGTCGGGGCCAACGTCCTGACTTTC
-	TRBV7-9	-	TRBJ1-1	CASSFWSGGGEAFF	TGTGCCAGCAGCTTCTGGTCTGGGGGAGGGGAAGCTTTCTTT
once	TRBV19	-	TRBJ1-3	CASKRGSSGNTIYF	TGTGCCAGTAAACGGGGGTCCTCTGGAAACACCATATATTTT
-	TRBV30	-	TRBJ2-1	CAWSMGVELEQFF	TGTGCCTGGAGTATGGGAGTTGAGCTTGAGCAGTTCTTC
-	TRBV30	-	TRBJ1-1	CAWSVGVNTEAFF	TGTGCCTGGAGTGTCGGGGTGAACACTGAAGCTTTCTTT
-	TRBV19	-	TRBJ2-3	CASMGRGLGTDTQYF	TGTGCCAGTATGGGTCGAGGTTTGGGCACAGATACGCAGTATTTT
few	TRBV19	TRBD2	TRBJ2-1	CASISLAGGENEQFF	TGTGCCAGTATTTCATTGGCGGGGGGGGAGAATGAGCAGTTCTTC
-	TRBV7-9	-	TRBJ2-7	CASSLTGFYEQYF	TGTGCCAGCAGCCTTACAGGGTTCTACGAGCAGTACTTC
-	TRBV7-2	-	TRBJ2-3	CASSLGLVTDTQYF	TGTGCCAGCAGCTTAGGACTAGTCACAGATACGCAGTATTTT
-	TRBV10-3	-	TRBJ1-2	CAISDEVKFYGYTF	TGTGCCATCAGTGACGAGGTAAAGTTCTATGGCTACACCTTC
-	TRBV10-1	TRBD1	TRBJ2-5	CASSESTGGTKTQYF	TGCGCCAGCAGTGAGTCGACAGGGGGAACTAAGACCCAGTACTTC
-	TRBV28	-	TRBJ1-4	CASRNWAPNEKLFF	TGTGCCAGCAGAAATTGGGCCCCTAATGAAAAACTGTTTTTT
-	TRBV5-6	-	TRBJ2-1	CASTFYSSYNEQFF	TGTGCCAGCACCTTCTACTCCTCCTACAATGAGCAGTTCTTC
-	TRBV9	TRBD1	TRBJ2-2	CASSVGDRENTGELFF	TGTGCCAGCAGCGTAGGCGACAGGGAAAACACCGGGGAGCTGTTTTTT
-	TRBV14	-	TRBJ1-1	CASSQDPDTEAFF	TGTGCCAGCAGCCAAGATCCGGACACTGAAGCTTTCTTT
-	TRBV25-1	-	TRBJ1-1	CASSRGGNTEAFF	TGTGCCAGCAGCCGGGGGGGGAACACTGAAGCTTTCTTT
-	TRBV3-1/TRBV3-2	-	TRBJ1-2	CASSQVGGSYGYTF	TGTGCCAGCAGCCAAGTCGGGGGTAGCTATGGCTACACCTTC
-	TRBV5-1	TRBD2	TRBJ2-1	CASSLTLAEFSYNEQFF	TGCGCCAGCAGCTTAACCCTAGCGGAGTTCTCCTACAATGAGCAGTTCTTC
-	TRBV12-3/TRBV12-4	-	TRBJ1-1	CASSGGLNTEAFF	TGTGCCAGCAGTGGGGGGTTGAACACTGAAGCTTTCTTT
-	TRBV2	-	TRBJ1-3	CASRLELLSGNTIYF	TGTGCCAGCAGGCTTGAGCTTCTCTCTGGAAACACCATATATTTT
-	TRBV25-1	-	TRBJ2-5	CATLTGSQETQYF	TGTGCCACCCTGACAGGTTCCCAAGAGACCCAGTACTTC
-	TRBV30	-	TRBJ1-2	CAWSLQGAHGYTF	TGTGCCTGGAGCCTACAGGGTGCGCATGGCTACACCTTC
-	TRBV6-5	-	TRBJ2-7	CASILRVLANYEQYF	TGTGCCAGCATCCTACGGGTTCTCGCCAACTACGAGCAGTACTTC
-	TRBV14	TRBD2	TRBJ2-1	CASSPGLAVLSYNEQFF	TGTGCCAGCAGCCCCGGCCTAGCGGTTTTGTCCTACAATGAGCAGTTCTTC
-	TRBV5-5	TRBD1	TRBJ1-5	CASSSGQARLYSNQPQHF	TGTGCCAGCAGCTCCGGACAGGCCCGACTCTATAGCAATCAGCCCCAGCATTTT
-	TRBV19	TRBD1	TRBJ2-7	CASSLSWTGGEQYF	TGTGCCAGTAGTCTCTCATGGACAGGGGGCGAGCAGTACTTC
-	TRBV7-3	-	TRBJ1-2	CASSSDSNYGYTF	TGTGCCAGCAGCTCGGACTCGAACTATGGCTACACCTTC
-	TRBV15	-	TRBJ2-7	CATSRDLYSYEQYF	TGTGCCACCAGCAGAGATCTATATTCCTACGAGCAGTACTTC
-	TRBV14	TRBD1	TRBJ2-5	CASSQGQGAWETQYF	TGTGCCAGCAGCCAAGGTCAGGGGGCTTGGGAGACCCAGTACTTC
-	TRBV6-2/TRBV6-3	TRBD2	TRBJ2-1	CASSSLSGGPYNEQFF	TGTGCCAGCAGCTCCCTGAGCGGGGGACCCTACAATGAGCAGTTCTTC
-	TRBV16	-	TRBJ2-5	CASSQRTHQETQYF	TGTGCCAGCAGCCAACGGACACACCAAGAGACCCAGTACTTC
few	TRBV30	-	TRBJ1-2	CAWRQGGKGGYTF	TGTGCCTGGAGACAGGGCGGTAAGGGTGGCTACACCTTC
-	TRBV4-2	TRBD2	TRBJ2-7	CASSQLGGSYEQYF	TGTGCCAGCAGCCAACTCGGGGGGTCCTACGAGCAGTACTTC
-	TRBV6-2/TRBV6-3	TRBD2	TRBJ2-3	CASSEGLAPSTDTQYF	TGTGCCAGCAGTGAGGGACTAGCGCCTAGCACAGATACGCAGTATTTT
-	TRBV10-2	TRBD1	TRBJ2-7	CASSGPGQGAYEQYF	TGCGCCAGCAGTGGTCCGGGACAGGGAGCCTACGAGCAGTACTTC
-	TRBV30	-	TRBJ1-3	CAWNRGRGGNTIYF	TGTGCCTGGAATCGGGGAAGAGGAGGAAACACCATATATTTT
-	TRBV4-2	TRBD1	TRBJ1-4	CASSQERDRGRPREKLFF	TGTGCCAGCAGCCAAGAGAGGGACAGGGGGCGCCCGCGTGAAAAACTGTTTTTT
-	TRBV29-1	TRBD1	TRBJ2-4	CSVGYRGPDKNIQYF	TGCAGCGTTGGTTACAGGGGGCCAGACAAAAACATTCAGTACTTC
-	TRBV5-1	-	TRBJ1-3	CASSPQQSSGNTIYF	TGCGCCAGCAGCCCACAACAGAGCTCTGGAAACACCATATATTTT
-	TRBV7-2	-	TRBJ1-1	CASSTPGRLNGPEAFF	TGTGCCAGCAGCACCCCGGGAAGGCTCAACGGGCCTGAAGCTTTCTTT
-	TRBV18	-	TRBJ2-1	CASSPTWDSFEQFF	TGTGCCAGCTCACCAACTTGGGACTCCTTCGAGCAGTTCTTC
-	TRBV19	TRBD2	TRBJ2-2	CASSIPLAGVANTGELFF	TGTGCCAGTAGTATTCCACTAGCGGGAGTAGCGAACACCGGGGAGCTGTTTTTT
-	TRBV5-5	-	TRBJ1-3	CASSLVEGAGNTIYF	TGTGCCAGCAGCTTGGTTGAAGGGGCTGGAAACACCATATATTTT
-	TRBV7-9	-	TRBJ2-2	CASSSQGLTGELFF	TGTGCCAGCAGCTCCCAGGGCCTCACCGGGGAGCTGTTTTTT
-	TRBV3-1/TRBV3-2	-	TRBJ1-1	CASSQVGGNTEAFF	TGTGCCAGCAGCCAAGTCGGGGGGAACACTGAAGCTTTCTTT
-	TRBV3-1/TRBV3-2	TRBD2	TRBJ2-1	CASSPRLAGVNEQFF	TGTGCCAGCAGCCCACGACTAGCGGGAGTCAATGAGCAGTTCTTC
-	TRBV4-1	-	TRBJ2-3	CASSREDTDTQYF	TGCGCCAGCAGCCGCGAGGACACAGATACGCAGTATTTT
-	TRBV6-5	-	TRBJ2-5	CASSLDSIQETQYF	TGTGCCAGCAGTTTGGACAGCATCCAAGAGACCCAGTACTTC
-	TRBV27	TRBD1	TRBJ1-2	CASSLGGQSSYGYTF	TGTGCCAGCAGTTTGGGGGGACAGAGTTCCTATGGCTACACCTTC
-	TRBV4-3	-	TRBJ1-1	CASSQDAMSQAEAFF	TGCGCCAGCAGCCAAGATGCCATGTCACAGGCTGAAGCTTTCTTT
-	TRBV6-6	-	TRBJ1-1	CASIEGRRATEAFF	TGTGCCAGCATTGAGGGAAGAAGGGCCACTGAAGCTTTCTTT
-	TRBV4-2	TRBD2	TRBJ2-7	CASSQPLGTSESEQYF	TGTGCCAGCAGCCAACCGCTCGGGACTAGCGAATCCGAGCAGTACTTC